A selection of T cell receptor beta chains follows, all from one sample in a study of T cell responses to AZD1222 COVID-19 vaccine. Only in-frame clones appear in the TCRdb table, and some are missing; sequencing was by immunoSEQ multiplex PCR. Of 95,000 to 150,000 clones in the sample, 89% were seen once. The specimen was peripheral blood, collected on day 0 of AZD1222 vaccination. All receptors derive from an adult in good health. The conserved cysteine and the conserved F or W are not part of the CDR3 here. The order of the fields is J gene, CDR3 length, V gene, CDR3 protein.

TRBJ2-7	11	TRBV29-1	SVRDRSSYEQY
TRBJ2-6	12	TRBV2	ASSERSGANVLT
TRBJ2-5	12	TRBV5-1	ASSEGQQQETQY
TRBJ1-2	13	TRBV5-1	ASSFARGGYYGYT
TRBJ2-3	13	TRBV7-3	ASSPTGSARDTQY
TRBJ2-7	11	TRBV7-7	ASSVDRGQEQY
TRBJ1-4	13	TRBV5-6	ASSLRKGAGEKLF
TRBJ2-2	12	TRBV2	ASSGVLTTGELF
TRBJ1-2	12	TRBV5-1	ASSLGTGVGGYT
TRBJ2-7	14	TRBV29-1	SVVFLATRSSYEQY
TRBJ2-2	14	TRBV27	ASSFHTGTGPGELF
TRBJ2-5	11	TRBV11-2	ASSWGDQETQY
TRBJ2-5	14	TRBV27	ASSFWASGAGETQY
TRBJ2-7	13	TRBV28	ASSLTAGGTYEQY
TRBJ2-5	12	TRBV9	ASSPRLGQETQY
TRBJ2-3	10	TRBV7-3	ASSTPTGTQY
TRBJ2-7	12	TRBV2	ASKATGTTYEQY
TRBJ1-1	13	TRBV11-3	ASSLGRTGNTEAF
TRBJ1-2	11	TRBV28	ASTQGGNYGYT
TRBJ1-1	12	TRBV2	ASRGTGVNTEAF
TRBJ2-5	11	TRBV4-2	ASSQSLAGTQY
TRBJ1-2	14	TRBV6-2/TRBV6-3	ASSYSLSDLRDGYT
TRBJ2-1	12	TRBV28	ASRKGGSGNEQF
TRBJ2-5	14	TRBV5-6	ASSLVTGQGGETQY
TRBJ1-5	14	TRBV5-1	ASSLAGPSSNQPQH
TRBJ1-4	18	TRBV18	ASSPLLAGQVGREDEKLF
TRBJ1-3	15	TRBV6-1	ASSEALGTDSGNTIY
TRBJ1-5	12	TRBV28	ASSLWEGHQPQH
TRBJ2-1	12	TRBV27	ASRFERSYNEQF
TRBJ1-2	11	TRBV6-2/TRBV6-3	ASSPTGLYGYT
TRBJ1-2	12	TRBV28	ASSFRLGTYGYT
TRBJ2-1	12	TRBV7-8	ASSLAPSLNEQF
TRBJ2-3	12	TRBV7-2	ASSLPRGIDTQY
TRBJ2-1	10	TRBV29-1	SVVLGENEQF
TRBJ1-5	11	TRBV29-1	SVETGFGQPQH
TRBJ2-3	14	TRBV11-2	ASSLDAAVSTDTQY
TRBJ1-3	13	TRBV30	AWSGGQGVGNTIY
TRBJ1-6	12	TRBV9	ASSVGTLDSPLH
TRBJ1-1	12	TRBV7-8	ASSRETGGLRAF
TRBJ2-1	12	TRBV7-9	ASSLRDSRLEQF
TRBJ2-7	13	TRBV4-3	ASSQGSSGGYEQY
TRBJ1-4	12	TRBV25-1	ASSGIATNEKLF
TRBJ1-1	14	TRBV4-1	ASSDSSGTGTGEAF
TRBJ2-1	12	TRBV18	ASSDSGEDNEQF
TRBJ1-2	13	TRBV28	ASINRGTGNYGYT
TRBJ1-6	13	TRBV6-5	ASRGVQDYNSPLH
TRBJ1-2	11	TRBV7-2	ASSLGRNYGYT
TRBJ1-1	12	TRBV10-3	AISQTGKDTEAF
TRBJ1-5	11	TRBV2	ASSTASNQPQH
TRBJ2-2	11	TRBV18	ASSVRNTGELF
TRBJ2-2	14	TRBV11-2	ASSFTGGLYTGELF
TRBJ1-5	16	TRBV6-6	ASSPSGGGGKSNQPQH
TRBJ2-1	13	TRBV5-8	ASSAGQGFGNEQF
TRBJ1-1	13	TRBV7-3	ASSLFPGAHTEAF
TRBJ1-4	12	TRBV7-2	ASRVGQLNEKLF
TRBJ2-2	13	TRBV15	ATSIQRGGTGELF